This T cell receptor (beta chain) derives from a study of blood T cell repertoires in COVID-19 (dated by TCRdb to 2018 to 2021). At the level of the whole study: Samples from collaborators originated in the United States, Italy and Spain and spanned both the acute and convalescent phases of COVID-19. Where HLA class I and class II types were available, the types were taken from metadata supplied by the sample provider, not from assay-based typing. Subjects who had been exposed to COVID-19, were actively infected with it, or had recovered from it provided the deeply sampled blood TCRbeta repertoires that made up the dataset. Samples were obtained from the ongoing ImmuneRACE study (first 160 participants) and from over a thousand subjects provided by 6 global collaborators. The sample metadata nearly always contained a de-identified subject ID, COVID-19 status, age in years and sex. The repertoires were released in a freely available public database meant as a resource for research on the immune response to SARS-CoV-2. The prospective study material was composed of cDNA or gDNA derived from T cells, B-cell-depleted T cells, or PBMCs.

The immunoSEQ Assay, a bias-controlled multiplex PCR, was used to amplify TCRbeta CDR3 regions from genomic DNA. As for the authors' bioinformatics: The number of nucleated cells in each sample was estimated from the amplification of reference gene primers within the assay. To quantify the absolute abundance of each unique TCRbeta CDR3 rearrangement, sequence reads were collapsed and filtered. For each sample, productive Simpson clonality was calculated as the square root of Simpson's diversity index across productive rearrangements. TCRdb carries this immuneACCESS record with in-frame sequences only. Its versions omit some clonotypes, under half of them owing to an unresolved V gene in the studies checked, with the rest unexplained. V and J calls and clone size follow that table, whereas D and trimming were derived from the DNA. Counted in this sample were fewer than 80,000 clones; about 92% of them appeared once. The ten largest clones take up 15% to 20% of the sample.

Whole blood was collected in K2EDTA tubes by collaborating institutions according to the institutions' own protocols. For TCRbeta analysis, collaborators shipped samples as frozen whole blood, isolated PBMCs, or DNA extracted from either of those sample types. On this clone itself: Its target antigen remains unknown. Nothing much larger sits one base from this clone, and base qualities are not available.

The germline V gene gives CDR1 as SGHAT and CDR2 as FQNNGV. The CDR3 starts with the cysteine, ends with the phenylalanine, and has 13 residues. CDR3 DNA only is kept here, 39 bases in frame from base 1. V is shortened by 5 bases, J by 6 bases, and the region joining them spans 13 bases. The study at large found these results: Clinical and demographic metadata were provided uncurated, with the amount varying by source and participant.

The chain links TRBV11-2 with TRBJ1-2; no D segment can be confidently identified. The clonotype comes from a woman aged 80 or over with active or convalescent COVID-19. The sample was peripheral blood. CDR3 region: CASSVGSVDGYTF. The sequenced DNA is TGTGCCAGCAGCGTCGGGAGCGTCGATGGCTACACCTTC.